Each of the 30 T cell receptor beta chains below was sequenced from the same sample in a study of blood T cells in healthy people across ages. A sample-barcoded 5' primer and a J-beta primer mix were used in a second PCR of about 7 to 12 cycles. TCRdb ran MiXCR on the 5' RACE reads and lists one entry per CDR3 protein. The table includes 1,300,000 or so distinct CDR3 sequences, 59% detected once. Sequenced material: blood. Source of these receptors: a man between 18 and 29 years old in good health.

The sample holds a few counts of this clonotype. The rearrangement links TRBV4-1 to TRBJ1-2; D is uncertain. CDR1 MGHRA and CDR2 YSYEKL come from the germline V gene. This CDR3 region has 14 residues. V lost 1 base and J lost 4, with 10 bases in between. CDR3 sequence reads: CASSQAQESYGYTF. CDR3 sequence (DNA): TGCGCCAGCAGCCAAGCGCAGGAATCCTATGGCTACACCTTC.

This chain connects TRBV4-2 to TRBJ2-7, with D possibly matching TRBD1 (5 bases). Germline V lookup: CDR1 LGHNA, CDR2 YNFKEQ. V was trimmed by 0 bases and J by 3 bases, leaving 15 bases between them. The CDR3 runs 16 residues. The CDR3 bases are TGTGCCAGCAGCCAAGATCCCCAAAGGGGAATCTACGAGCAGTACTTC. As protein: CASSQDPQRGIYEQYF.

The chain joins TRBV20-1 to TRBJ1-2; the D is unclear. This CDR3 spans 13 amino acids. V lost 0 bases, J lost 7 bases, and 12 bases lay in between. CDR1 DFQATT and CDR2 SNEGSKA come from the germline V gene (reference sequence). CDR3 loop: CSARDTAGRGYTF. The CDR3, as DNA: TGCAGTGCTAGAGATACGGCAGGACGTGGCTACACCTTC.

This clonotype was seen a few times. The CDR3 sequence: CSVKTSGVGGEQYF. In DNA form, the CDR3 reads TGCAGCGTTAAGACTAGCGGGGTCGGCGGGGAGCAGTACTTC. The genes are TRBV29-1 and TRBJ2-7; TRBD2 agrees at 11 bases. V lost 5 bases to trimming and J lost 7 bases; unmatched junction nucleotides: 10. Germline V CDR1 and CDR2: SQVTM, ANQGSEA. The CDR3 is made up of 14 amino acids.

The chain joins TRBV20-1 to TRBJ2-1; TRBD2 agrees at 7 bases. CDR1 DFQATT and CDR2 SNEGSKA come from the germline V gene (reference sequence). The V and J ends lost 1 base and 6 bases, in that order; junction bases with no gene match: 9. CDR3 length equals 15 residues. In DNA, the CDR3 is TGCAGTGCTAGAGGTGCGGGAGAGGGTATCAATGAGCAGTTCTTC. Its translation: CSARGAGEGINEQFF.

This clonotype was detected a few times. V and J are TRBV6-1 and TRBJ2-6; D not resolved. The germline V gene has CDR1 MNHNS and CDR2 SASEGT. Trimming stripped 0 bases from V and 1 base from J, with 4 bases between. The length of the CDR3 is 15 residues. The CDR3 DNA reads TGTGCCAGCAGTGAAGCGCAGTCTGGGGCCAACGTCCTGACTTTC. Protein product: CASSEAQSGANVLTF.

The chain combines TRBV6-1 with TRBJ1-2; TRBD1 matches 7 bases. The CDR3 has 15 amino acids. Germline values: CDR1 MNHNS, CDR2 SASEGT. The ends lost 5 bases at V and 8 bases at J; junction bases unmatched: 14. DNA for the CDR3: TGTGCCAGCAGTCCACAATCGACAGGGTTAAAGGGCTACACCTTC. Translated, it gives CASSPQSTGLKGYTF.

This clonotype was counted a few times. The V and J genes are TRBV11-2 and TRBJ2-7, with 10 bases lining up with TRBD2. V lost 2 bases and J lost 4; bases outside the gene matches: 2. CDR3 length equals 14 residues. Germline assignment: CDR1 SGHAT and CDR2 FQNNGV. Here the CDR3 DNA reads TGTGCCAGCAGCTTAAGGACTAGCGGTTACGAGCAGTACTTC. Its protein product is CASSLRTSGYEQYF.

The chain couples TRBV4-3 to TRBJ1-1; TRBD1 agrees at 9 bases. V shed 3 bases, J shed 1 base, and the junction held 9 bases outside the gene matches. Germline V gene sequence: CDR1 LGHNA, CDR2 YSLEER. This CDR3 spans 17 amino acids. The CDR3, as DNA: TGCGCCAGCAGCCAGACCGGGACAGGGCAACCGAACACTGAAGCTTTCTTT. This gives the protein CASSQTGTGQPNTEAFF.

J is TRBJ2-1 and V is TRBV6-5; 11 bases match TRBD2. The CDR3 spans 13 residues. CDR1 is MNHEY, CDR2 SVGAGI, per germline. V trimming: 6 bases; J trimming: 13 bases; junction bases outside the gene matches: 8. CDR3 nucleotides: TGTGCCAGCAGACTAGCGGGGGAAGAGACCCAGTTCTTC. It is translated as CASRLAGEETQFF.

This clonotype was picked up a small number of times. This rearrangement joins TRBV10-3 to TRBJ1-5, with 8 positions matching TRBD1. The J segment lost 1 base and the V segment lost 6 bases, leaving 5 bases of the junction unmatched. Germline V gene sequence: CDR1 ENHRY, CDR2 SYGVKD. The CDR3 covers 15 residues. CDR3 loop: CAISPGQGSNQPQHF. DNA of the CDR3: TGTGCCATCAGCCCTGGACAGGGAAGCAATCAGCCCCAGCATTTT.

The gene calls are TRBV10-3 and TRBJ1-1, with D perhaps TRBD1 (5 bases). Trimming stripped 4 bases from V and 1 base from J, with 10 bases between. CDR1 is ENHRY and CDR2 is SYGVKD in the germline V gene. There are 14 residues in the CDR3. The CDR3 loop reads CAISGTGGNTEAFF. The CDR3 DNA follows: TGTGCCATCAGTGGAACCGGGGGGAACACTGAAGCTTTCTTT.

V is TRBV29-1 and J is TRBJ2-5; no definite D call. The end of the DNA fits TRBJ2-1 better, so the J call may be wrong. The CDR3 sequence is 12 residues long. From germline, CDR1 is SQVTM and CDR2 ANQGSEA. The CDR3 DNA reads TGCAGCGTTGCGGCAAGCCAAGAGACCCAGTTCTTC. Translated: CSVAASQETQFF.

The chain joins TRBV7-2 to TRBJ2-7; tentatively, D is TRBD2 (6 bases). The germline CDR1 and CDR2 sequences are SGHTA and FQGNSA. This CDR3 comprises 15 residues. With 3 bases removed from V and 2 bases from J, the gap between germline ends came to 14 bases. CDR3 in amino acids: CASSFAPGVTYEQYF. CDR3 in DNA: TGTGCCAGCAGCTTTGCTCCGGGGGTAACCTACGAGCAGTACTTC.

This clonotype was seen only a few times. The V gene is TRBV3-1, the J gene TRBJ2-7, with a possible D match to TRBD1 (5 bases). Trimming cost V 2 bases and J 2 bases, with 10 bases left between them. Germline CDR1 and CDR2: LGHDT and YNNKEL (reference sequence). This CDR3 spans 14 amino acids. In DNA, the CDR3 is TGTGCCAGCAGCCAACCCGACAGAGCCTACGAGCAGTACTTC. Translating gives CASSQPDRAYEQYF.

The gene calls are TRBV7-2 and TRBJ2-4; unclear D gene. The tail of the sequence fits TRBJ2-5 better, so the J call may be wrong. Germline CDR1 and CDR2: SGHTA and FQGNSA. The CDR3 sequence is 15 residues long. The CDR3 loop reads CASSLEVGYPETQYF. DNA for the CDR3: TGTGCCAGCAGCTTAGAGGTCGGTTATCCAGAGACCCAGTACTTC.

The chain couples TRBV25-1 to TRBJ2-1; D is ambiguous. Germline CDR1 is MGHDK and CDR2 is SYGVNS. The CDR3 loop spans 15 amino acids. The V and J ends lost 5 bases and 9 bases respectively, with 20 bases between them. DNA for the CDR3: TGTGCCAGCAGTAGCCCAGGTGGCGCTTGGAGTGAGCAGTTCTTC. Amino acids: CASSSPGGAWSEQFF.

The CDR3 loop is CASSHNPRQGNYGYTF. The CDR3 nucleotides read TGCGCCAGCAGCCATAACCCCCGACAGGGAAACTATGGCTACACCTTC. The chain recombines TRBV4-1 with TRBJ1-2; 7 bases map to TRBD1. Germline assignment: CDR1 MGHRA and CDR2 YSYEKL. V gave up 3 bases and J gave up 2 bases; unmatched junction bases: 9. The CDR3 sequence is 16 residues long.

The chain has TRBV6-5 and TRBJ2-7; D is ambiguous. Deletions cut 0 bases from V and 2 bases from J, with 11 bases between. Germline V gives CDR1 MNHEY, CDR2 SVGAGI. This CDR3 is 15 amino acids long. CDR3 nucleotides: TGTGCCAGCAGTTACTCGGCGCGTAGACCCTACGAGCAGTACTTC. This gives the protein CASSYSARRPYEQYF.

This clonotype was observed a few times. As DNA, the CDR3 is TGTGCCAGCAGCCACGGGTCGGGATTAAACTACAATGAGCAGTTCTTC. As protein: CASSHGSGLNYNEQFF. The gene calls are TRBV6-5 and TRBJ2-1, with a possible D match to TRBD2 (5 bases). Trimming took 6 bases from V and 3 from J, leaving 18 bases between them. Germline V gene data show CDR1 as MNHEY and CDR2 as SVGAGI. The length of the CDR3 is 16 residues.

Comment on this clonotype: At one end, the junction sequence differs from germline, possibly due to a read error. The chain is built from TRBV5-6 and TRBJ2-1, with 8 bases fitting TRBD2. The CDR3 length is 13 residues. CDR1 SGHDT and CDR2 YYEEEE come from the germline V gene. CDR3 in amino acids: CSSSPVAGHEQFF. The CDR3, as DNA: TGTTCCAGCAGCCCAGTAGCGGGGCATGAGCAGTTCTTC.

This clonotype was observed a few times. The chain has TRBV29-1 and TRBJ1-2, with no clear D. V was pared by 7 bases and J by 1 base, with 16 bases between. Germline V gene data show CDR1 as SQVTM and CDR2 as ANQGSEA. CDR3 length: 14 amino acids. CDR3 sequence reads: CSALGVEGNYGYTF. CDR3 in DNA: TGCAGCGCCCTTGGCGTGGAGGGTAACTATGGCTACACCTTC.

The rearrangement links TRBV7-2 to TRBJ1-2, with D possibly being TRBD1 (5 bases). The CDR3 contains 14 residues. The V gene's germline CDR1 is SGHTA and CDR2 FQGNSA. Trimming shortened V by 5 bases and J by 4 bases, and 14 bases separated the two germline ends. The CDR3 coding sequence is TGTGCCAGCAGCCACAGGACACAGCCCTATGGCTACACCTTC. Translation: CASSHRTQPYGYTF.

This clonotype showed up just a few times. The V gene is TRBV4-1, the J gene TRBJ2-1; the D gene is possibly TRBD1 (6 bases). Trimming shortened V by 4 bases and J by 10 bases, and 17 bases separated the two germline ends. Germline CDR1 reads MGHRA; CDR2 reads YSYEKL. CDR3 size: 14 residues. This CDR3 is CASSPGHTSNEQFF. The CDR3 DNA reads as TGCGCCAGCAGCCCGGGACATACCTCCAACGAGCAGTTCTTC.

A few counts support this clonotype. This chain links TRBV11-1 with TRBJ2-1; D not certain. The germline V gene encodes CDR1 SGHAT and CDR2 FQDESV (reference sequence). The CDR3 covers 11 residues. V lost 6 bases to trimming and J lost 8 bases, with 8 bases between them. CDR3 sequence: CASRIAYEQFF. For the CDR3, the DNA is TGTGCCAGCAGAATAGCATATGAGCAGTTCTTC.

This clonotype was counted a single time. The V call is TRBV28, the J call TRBJ1-2; D not certain. The germline gives CDR1 MDHEN, CDR2 SYDVKM. There are 15 residues in the CDR3. Trimming took 4 bases from V and 8 from J, leaving 20 bases between them. In DNA, the CDR3 is TGTGCCAGCAGTTGGATCGACCCCCGGTCTAACGGCTACACCTTC. Translating gives CASSWIDPRSNGYTF.

V is TRBV12-3 or TRBV12-4 and J is TRBJ1-1; maybe TRBD1 (5 bases). The CDR3 is made up of 15 amino acids. V dropped 4 bases and J dropped 1 base, with 13 bases sitting between them. The CDR3 region is CASSSVVRANTEAFF. The CDR3 DNA reads TGTGCCAGCAGTTCCGTCGTCAGGGCGAACACTGAAGCTTTCTTT.

This CDR3 reads CASSLGQFSSGVTYEQYF. The DNA of the CDR3 is TGTGCCAGCAGTTTAGGGCAGTTCTCTAGCGGGGTAACCTACGAGCAGTACTTC. The chain carries TRBV12-3 or TRBV12-4 and TRBJ2-4; 9 bases line up with TRBD2. The J call could be wrong; TRBJ2-7 is a better fit for the DNA end. This CDR3 has 18 residues.

This chain connects TRBV20-1 to TRBJ2-7; the D gene is possibly TRBD2 (6 bases). The last part of the DNA fits TRBJ2-4 better; the J call may be wrong. The CDR3 consists of 15 residues. The germline gives CDR1 DFQATT, CDR2 SNEGSKA (reference sequence). This CDR3 is CSARDGGEAKNIQYF. The CDR3 coding sequence is TGCAGTGCTAGAGATGGAGGGGAAGCCAAAAACATTCAGTACTTC.

The chain carries TRBV20-1 and TRBJ1-1, with TRBD1 matching over 7 bases. J was trimmed by 5 bases and V by 0 bases; bases with no gene match: 9. The V gene's germline CDR1 is DFQATT and CDR2 SNEGSKA (reference sequence). This CDR3 comprises 15 residues. The CDR3 nucleotides read TGCAGTGCTAGAGATCCCCAGGGGGGGAGAACTGAAGCTTTCTTT. Translated: CSARDPQGGRTEAFF.